This T cell receptor (beta chain) comes out of a study of blood T cell repertoires in COVID-19 (dated by TCRdb to about 2020). General notes on the study: Samples from collaborators originated in the United States, Italy and Spain and spanned both the acute and convalescent phases of COVID-19. The prospective study material was composed of cDNA or gDNA derived from T cells, B-cell-depleted T cells, or PBMCs. Subjects who had been exposed to COVID-19, were actively infected with it, or had recovered from it provided the deeply sampled blood TCRbeta repertoires that made up the dataset. A freely available public database, intended as a resource for researchers studying the immune response to SARS-CoV-2, is where the repertoires were released. Samples came from the ongoing ImmuneRACE study (first 160 participants) plus 1,254 subjects from 6 global collaborators. Nearly every sample came with metadata listing a de-identified subject ID, COVID-19 status, age in years and sex. Where available, HLA class I and class II types were taken from metadata supplied by the sample provider and were not determined by assay-based typing. Study-wide conclusions, independent of this receptor: The quantity of clinical and demographic metadata differed by source and by participant and was supplied without curation.

About this clone itself: The antigen it binds to is not known. Nothing much larger sits one base from this clone, and base qualities are not available.

In Seattle, one collaborating source enrolled patients while the infection was active and tracked those patients longitudinally over the course of disease. Collaborating institutions collected whole blood in K2EDTA tubes following their own protocols. For TCRbeta analysis, collaborator samples were shipped as frozen whole blood, as isolated PBMCs, or as DNA extracted from either sample type. V is cut by 4 bases and J by 8 bases, and the space between the germline ends is 14 bases. From the cysteine up to the phenylalanine, the CDR3 has a length of 13 residues. The retained sequence is limited to the CDR3, 39 bases, with the frame set at the first base. Based on the germline V gene, the CDR1 and CDR2 sequences are MDHEN and SYDVKM. The immunoSEQ Assay, a bias-controlled multiplex PCR, was used to amplify TCRbeta CDR3 regions from genomic DNA. In the authors' own workflow: The number of nucleated cells in each sample was estimated by amplification of reference gene primers within the assay. To quantify the absolute abundance of each unique TCRbeta CDR3 rearrangement, sequence reads were collapsed and filtered. Productive Simpson clonality was computed per sample as the square root of Simpson's diversity index over productive rearrangements. In TCRdb, the immuneACCESS table is reduced to in-frame sequences with V and J assigned. These tables do not hold every clone; where another copy was compared, an unresolved V gene accounts for under half, and the others remain unexplained. V and J calls and clone size are given by that table; D and trimming were obtained from the DNA. Here the sample has fewer than 140,000 clones; around 80% occur a single time. The ten top clones hold 5% to 7.5% of the sample.

The chain links TRBV28 with TRBJ1-2; possibly the D gene is TRBD1, per 5 matching bases. Sequencing was carried out using peripheral blood. The TCR was taken from a man aged 80 or over with COVID-19, enrolled during active disease. The nucleotides are TGTGCCAGCAGTTCGGACACACTCGGGGGCTACACCTTC. The resulting protein is CASSSDTLGGYTF.